The 28 T cell receptor beta chains reported below all come from one sample, sequenced in a study of T-cell reconstitution after alpha-beta-depleted transplantation in children. Unique molecular identifiers were used in preparing the TCRbeta library. TCRdb redid the calling of the PCR reads with MiXCR, one entry per CDR3 protein. The sample consists of over 90,000 distinct CDR3 sequences, about 5.6% of them appearing once. The sample was PBMCs, mostly from graft donor cells, taken 60 days after TCRalphabeta/CD19-depleted stem cell transplant. These receptors were collected from a female patient between 2 and 15 years old who had a stem cell transplant for Fanconi anemia, so the T cells may come from the graft donor.

This clonotype was seen many times. The genes are TRBV20-1 and TRBJ1-2; no firm D call. Trimming took off 1 base at V and 3 bases at J, with 12 bases between the two ends. The CDR3 has 14 residues. Per the germline V gene, CDR1 is DFQATT and CDR2 is SNEGSKA (reference sequence). Here the CDR3 reads CSARGVIGDYGYTF. The CDR3 DNA is TGCAGTGCTAGAGGCGTAATAGGAGACTATGGCTACACCTTC.

The chain is built from TRBV6-1 and TRBJ1-2; D may be TRBD1 (6 bases). The CDR3 is 13 residues long. V was clipped by 7 bases and J by 7 bases, with 16 bases between them. CDR1 and CDR2 from the germline V gene are MNHNS and SASEGT. The CDR3 sequence: CASKGGKGFGYTF. CDR3 DNA sequence: TGTGCCAGCAAAGGGGGGAAAGGTTTTGGCTACACCTTC.

This clonotype has more than one count but fewer than ten. The gene calls are TRBV7-2 and TRBJ2-3, with unresolved D. This CDR3 is 13 amino acids long. Trimming shortened V by 2 bases and J by 6 bases, and 9 bases separated the two germline ends. Looked up from germline, CDR1 is SGHTA and CDR2 is FQGNSA. The CDR3 loop reads CASSLYIRDTQYF. As DNA, the CDR3 is TGTGCCAGCAGCTTATATATTAGGGATACGCAGTATTTT. Based on the CDR3 plus reference TRBV7-2 and TRBJ2-3, the full variable domain is GAGVSQSPSNKVTEKGKDVELRCDPISGHTALYWYRQSLGQGLEFLIYFQGNSAPDKSGLPSDRFSAERTGGSVSTLTIQRTQQEDSAVYLCASSLYIRDTQYFGPGTRLTVL.

This clonotype was seen ten or more times. V and J are TRBV5-1 and TRBJ2-1; 8 bases match TRBD2. The germline V gene has CDR1 SGHRS and CDR2 YFSETQ. Trimming removed 2 bases from V and 13 bases from J; junction bases left unmatched: 14. This CDR3 comprises 15 residues. As DNA, the CDR3 is TGCGCCAGCAGCTTAATTCCGGGACTAGACAGCGGTCAGTTCTTC. Its translation is CASSLIPGLDSGQFF. The variable domain in full, completed from reference TRBV5-1 and TRBJ2-1, reads KAGVTQTPRYLIKTRGQQVTLSCSPISGHRSVSWYQQTPGQGLQFLFEYFSETQRNKGNFPGRFSGRQFSNSRSEMNVSTLELGDSALYLCASSLIPGLDSGQFFGPGTRLTVL.

This clonotype occurred many times. This chain uses TRBV12-3 or TRBV12-4 with TRBJ1-2, with D perhaps TRBD1 (5 bases). The CDR3 contains 16 residues. V was pared by 3 bases and J by 7 bases, with 21 bases between. CDR3 DNA: TGTGCCAGCAGTTTCGGGGCTTCTGTGGGCAGTACTGGCTACACCTTC. It yields the protein CASSFGASVGSTGYTF.

As for this clonotype: It may be a read error: a sequence one base away is much more abundant. The CDR3 ends on some other residue instead of the conserved phenylalanine or tryptophan, so this is likely a read error. This rearrangement joins TRBV29-1 to TRBJ2-5, with D possibly TRBD1 on 6 matching bases. The CDR3 is 12 amino acids. Germline loops: CDR1 SQVTM, CDR2 ANQGSEA. V lost 6 bases to trimming and J lost 5 bases, with 13 bases between them. The CDR3 spells CSVNGGRETQYV. Written as DNA, the CDR3 is TGCAGCGTAAATGGGGGCAGGGAGACCCAGTACGTC.

In regard to this clonotype: The CDR3 does not end in the conserved phenylalanine or tryptophan, so this is likely a read error. This chain connects TRBV28 to TRBJ1-1; 8 bases line up with TRBD1. Looked up from germline, CDR1 is MDHEN and CDR2 is SYDVKM. This CDR3 contains 14 residues. The ends lost 8 bases at V and 4 bases at J; junction bases unmatched: 9. CDR3 nucleotides: TGTGCCAGCGGACGACAGGGGAGGAGCACTGAAGCTTTCTGT. Translated: CASGRQGRSTEAFC.

This clonotype has only a few counts. V usage is TRBV12-3 or TRBV12-4 and J usage is TRBJ2-3; 12 nucleotides align to TRBD2. The CDR3 totals 18 residues. V lost 8 bases, J lost 0 bases, and 12 bases stayed unmatched. The CDR3 reads CASCSTSGRIISTDTQYF. DNA of the CDR3: TGTGCCAGCTGTTCAACTAGCGGGAGGATCATAAGCACAGATACGCAGTATTTT.

The table lists this clonotype with many counts. The rearrangement uses TRBV10-3 and TRBJ2-7, with TRBD2 matching 10 bases. Losses at the gene ends were 11 bases for V and 0 bases for J; bases not matched to a gene: 13. Germline assignment: CDR1 ENHRY and CDR2 SYGVKD. The CDR3 is made up of 16 amino acids. This chain's CDR3 is CAADNGRTSGSYEQYF. CDR3 in DNA: TGTGCCGCCGACAACGGGCGGACTAGCGGCTCCTACGAGCAGTACTTC.

This clonotype was counted many times. The J gene is TRBJ2-3, the V gene TRBV5-1, with 9 bases identical to TRBD2. V was pared by 4 bases and J by 2 bases, with 8 bases of the junction left unmatched. The CDR3 loop spans 16 amino acids. The germline CDR1 and CDR2 sequences are SGHRS and YFSETQ. The DNA of the CDR3 is TGCGCCAGCAGCCGAATTAGCGGGGGCCACACAGATACGCAGTATTTT. Protein sequence: CASSRISGGHTDTQYF.

Many counts were recorded for this clonotype. The rearrangement uses TRBV5-1 and TRBJ2-5, with TRBD2 matching 7 bases. The germline CDR1 and CDR2 sequences are SGHRS and YFSETQ. The CDR3 extends over 15 amino acids. The junction had 6 bases not matched to a gene; V was cut back by 1 base and J by 3 bases. DNA of the CDR3: TGCGCCAGCAGCTTGACGACGGGGGGAAAAGAGACCCAGTACTTC. Residues: CASSLTTGGKETQYF.

The rearrangement links TRBV7-3 to TRBJ2-3; the D gene is possibly TRBD2 (7 bases). Trimming pared 4 bases from V and 1 base from J, leaving 9 bases between. The CDR3 totals 14 residues. Germline V gives CDR1 SGHTA, CDR2 FQGTGA. DNA of the CDR3: TGTGCCAGCAGCTCGGGGGGCGGCACAGATACGCAGTATTTT. Translating gives CASSSGGGTDTQYF.

This clonotype was picked up many times. This chain uses TRBV28 with TRBJ2-7; 10 bases fit TRBD1. The CDR3 has 14 amino acids. V shed 5 bases, J shed 2 bases, and the junction held 3 bases outside the gene matches. Germline-derived CDR1 and CDR2 are MDHEN and SYDVKM. The chain's CDR3 is CASSPGTGAYEQYF. The CDR3 coding sequence is TGTGCCAGCAGTCCCGGGACAGGGGCCTACGAGCAGTACTTC. Supplemented by reference TRBV28 and TRBJ2-7, the full variable domain reads DVKVTQSSRYLVKRTGEKVFLECVQDMDHENMFWYRQDPGLGLRLIYFSYDVKMKEKGDIPEGYSVSREKKERFSLILESASTNQTSMYLCASSPGTGAYEQYFGPGTRLTVT.

Many counts were recorded for this clonotype. The chain joins TRBV6-5 to TRBJ1-6; perhaps TRBD1 as D (5 bases). Looked up from germline, CDR1 is MNHEY and CDR2 is SVGAGI. The CDR3 sequence is 12 residues long. V was shortened by 8 bases and J by 16 bases, with 18 bases between the two germline ends. The CDR3 spells CASGIPTVRLHF. In nucleotides, the CDR3 is TGTGCCAGCGGCATTCCGACAGTCCGGCTCCACTTT.

V usage is TRBV7-9 and J usage is TRBJ2-4; TRBD1 matches 9 bases. The CDR3 contains 15 residues. Germline CDR1 reads SEHNR; CDR2 reads FQNEAQ (reference sequence). The J segment lost 4 bases and the V segment lost 8 bases, leaving 9 bases of the junction unmatched. CDR3 region: CASPTGGTPKNIQYF. The CDR3, as DNA: TGTGCCAGCCCGACAGGGGGGACGCCTAAAAACATTCAGTACTTC. Full variable domain (remainder filled in from reference TRBV7-9 and TRBJ2-4): DTGVSQNPRHKITKRGQNVTFRCDPISEHNRLYWYRQTLGQGPEFLTYFQNEAQLEKSRLLSDRFSAERPKGSFSTLEIQRTEQGDSAMYLCASPTGGTPKNIQYFGAGTRLSVL.

This clonotype was found many times. The J gene is TRBJ2-5, the V gene TRBV29-1, with D possibly matching TRBD1 (6 bases). Germline V CDR1 and CDR2: SQVTM, ANQGSEA. Trimming took 7 bases from V and 6 from J, leaving 12 bases between them. The CDR3 has 11 residues. The CDR3 region has the DNA TGCAGCGGGGGACATGTGAAGACCCAGTACTTC. Its protein is CSGGHVKTQYF. The full variable domain, its missing parts supplied by reference TRBV29-1 and TRBJ2-5, is SAVISQKPSRDICQRGTSLTIQCQVDSQVTMMFWYRQQPGQSLTLIATANQGSEATYESGFVIDKFPISRPNLTFSTLTVSNMSPEDSSIYLCSGGHVKTQYFGPGTRLLVL.

This clonotype was picked up a small number of times. CDR3 sequence (DNA): TGTGCCACCAGCAGCCACAGAGGGGGTCTTGAGCAGTTCTTC. Translating gives CATSSHRGGLEQFF. This chain connects TRBV15 to TRBJ2-1, with D perhaps TRBD1 (6 bases). Germline values: CDR1 LNHNV, CDR2 YYDKDF (reference sequence). The CDR3 has 14 amino acids. The V end lost 3 bases, the J end lost 9 bases, and 15 bases lay between the germline ends.

The V gene is TRBV5-5, the J gene TRBJ1-3; D remains unclear. This CDR3 spans 13 amino acids. The germline CDR1 and CDR2 sequences are SGHKS and YYEKEE (reference sequence). V was trimmed by 0 bases and J by 1 base, leaving 2 bases between them. Here the CDR3 DNA reads TGTGCCAGCAGCTTGGTATCTGGAAACACCATATATTTT. It is translated as CASSLVSGNTIYF.

This clonotype was recorded at least ten times. The J gene is TRBJ1-1, the V gene TRBV7-6; D unresolved. Trimming left V 6 bases short and J 0 bases short, with 14 bases between. This CDR3 contains 15 residues. The germline V gene encodes CDR1 SGHVS and CDR2 FNYEAQ. The CDR3: CASSRAASMNTEAFF. The CDR3 nucleotides are TGTGCCAGCAGTAGGGCAGCCTCCATGAACACTGAAGCTTTCTTT.

As to this clonotype: This may be a read error: a much more frequent sequence differs by one nucleotide. The chain uses TRBV5-1 and TRBJ2-5; 8 bases are a match to TRBD2. CDR1 and CDR2 from the germline V gene are SGHRS and YFSETQ. The CDR3 has 14 residues. The trim removed 10 bases at V and 5 bases at J, leaving 13 bases unmatched. CDR3 nucleotides: TGCGCCGGCAACTCAGCGGGAGCCGGGGAGACCCAGTACTTC. Amino acids: CAGNSAGAGETQYF. Using reference TRBV5-1 and TRBJ2-5 for the parts outside the CDR3, the full variable domain is KAGVTQTPRYLIKTRGQQVTLSCSPISGHRSVSWYQQTPGQGLQFLFEYFSETQRNKGNFPGRFSGRQFSNSRSEMNVSTLELGDSALYLCAGNSAGAGETQYFGPGTRLLVL.

This clonotype was seen at least ten times. The rearrangement links TRBV5-1 to TRBJ1-1; D unresolved. V lost 1 base, J lost 3 bases, and 10 bases lay in between. Per germline, CDR1 SGHRS and CDR2 YFSETQ. The CDR3 totals 14 residues. CDR3 bases: TGCGCCAGCAGCTTGAGACAACGGGACACTGAAGCTTTCTTT. It specifies CASSLRQRDTEAFF. Using reference TRBV5-1 and TRBJ1-1 for the parts outside the CDR3, the full variable domain is KAGVTQTPRYLIKTRGQQVTLSCSPISGHRSVSWYQQTPGQGLQFLFEYFSETQRNKGNFPGRFSGRQFSNSRSEMNVSTLELGDSALYLCASSLRQRDTEAFFGQGTRLTVV.

This clonotype was counted between two and nine times. CDR3 DNA sequence: TGTGCCAGCAGCTGGGACGCCGGAGGTGGCTACACCTTC. Protein: CASSWDAGGGYTF. The rearrangement uses TRBV11-2 and TRBJ1-2, with TRBD1 as a possible D gene (5 bases). CDR3 length: 13 residues. Per germline, CDR1 SGHAT and CDR2 FQNNGV. V lost 4 bases to trimming and J lost 7 bases, with 13 bases between them. The entire variable domain, with the rest obtained from reference TRBV11-2 and TRBJ1-2, is as follows: EAGVAQSPRYKIIEKRQSVAFWCNPISGHATLYWYQQILGQGPKLLIQFQNNGVVDDSQLPKDRFSAERLKGVDSTLKIQPAKLEDSAVYLCASSWDAGGGYTFGSGTRLTVV.

J is TRBJ1-5 and V is TRBV2; D is possibly TRBD1 (6 bases). Germline assignment: CDR1 SNHLY and CDR2 FYNNEI. V was pared by 4 bases and J by 5 bases, with 15 bases between. The length of the CDR3 is 15 residues. This CDR3 is CASSVAGAEDQPQHF. The CDR3 DNA reads as TGTGCCAGCAGTGTAGCAGGGGCAGAAGATCAGCCCCAGCATTTT.

This clonotype has at least ten counts. The V gene is TRBV28, the J gene TRBJ2-3; D is perhaps TRBD1 or TRBD2 (5 bases each). CDR3 length: 17 amino acids. V shed 3 bases and J shed 1 base, with 17 bases lying between them. CDR1 is MDHEN, CDR2 SYDVKM, per germline. CDR3 bases: TGTGCCAGCAGTTTCGGTTACGGGGCGCCGGGCACAGATACGCAGTATTTT. Its translation is CASSFGYGAPGTDTQYF.

Of note for this clonotype: Possible read error: a much larger clone is one base away. The V and J genes are TRBV5-1 and TRBJ2-5; D is unresolved. The V gene's germline CDR1 is SGHRS and CDR2 YFSETQ. The CDR3 is made up of 11 amino acids. CDR3: CASSHIETLYF. DNA of the CDR3: TGCGCCAGCTCCCACATAGAGACCCTGTACTTC.

At least ten counts were recorded for this clonotype. V usage is TRBV27 and J usage is TRBJ1-2, with D maybe TRBD1 (5 bases). Looked up from germline, CDR1 is MNHEY and CDR2 is SMNVEV (reference sequence). Deletions cut 1 base from V and 3 bases from J, with 6 bases between. This CDR3 is built from 13 residues. CDR3 sequence (DNA): TGTGCCAGCAGTTTATGGGGGGACTATGGCTACACCTTC. This translates into CASSLWGDYGYTF.

In this sample, this clonotype turned up a few times. As DNA, the CDR3 is TGTGCCATCTGTTTATCGGGGGCTGACACTGAAGCTTTCTTT. Its protein is CAICLSGADTEAFF. This rearrangement joins TRBV2 to TRBJ1-1, with TRBD1 as a possible D gene (6 bases). Germline values: CDR1 SNHLY, CDR2 FYNNEI. There are 14 residues in the CDR3. Trimming left V 10 bases short and J 3 bases short, with 18 bases between.

This clonotype has ten or more counts. The V call is TRBV20-1, the J call TRBJ2-7; D gene unclear. Trimming removed 3 bases at V and 1 base at J, with 13 bases between. Germline V CDR1 and CDR2: DFQATT, SNEGSKA (reference sequence). The CDR3 runs to 14 residues. This CDR3 is CSASVTLSSYEQYF. The CDR3 nucleotides read TGCAGTGCTAGCGTTACCTTATCTTCCTACGAGCAGTACTTC.